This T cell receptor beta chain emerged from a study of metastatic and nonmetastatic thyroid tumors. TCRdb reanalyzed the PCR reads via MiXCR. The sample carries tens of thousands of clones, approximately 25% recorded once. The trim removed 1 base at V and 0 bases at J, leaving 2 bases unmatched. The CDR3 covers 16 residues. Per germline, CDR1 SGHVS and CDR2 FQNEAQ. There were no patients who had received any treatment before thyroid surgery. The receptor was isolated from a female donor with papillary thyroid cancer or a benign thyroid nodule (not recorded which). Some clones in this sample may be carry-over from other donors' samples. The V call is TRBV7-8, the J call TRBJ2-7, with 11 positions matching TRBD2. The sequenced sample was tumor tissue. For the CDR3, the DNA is TGTGCCAGCAGCTTAGGTCTAGCGGGAGGCTCCTACGAGCAGTACTTC. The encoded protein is CASSLGLAGGSYEQYF.